The 10 T cell receptor beta chains listed next were all sequenced from one sample in a study of T cell responses to AZD1222 COVID-19 vaccine. The protocol was immunoSEQ multiplex PCR, while the TCRdb copy is restricted to in-frame clones and leaves out a portion. Among about 30,000 clones listed, approximately 90% were seen once. Sequences were derived from peripheral blood, sampled on day 0 of AZD1222 vaccination. These receptors all stem from an adult in good health.

The chain recombines TRBV11-2 with TRBJ2-2, with D hard to call. The V end lost 6 bases, the J end lost 1 base, and 12 bases lay between the germline ends. This CDR3 comprises 15 residues. Germline V gives CDR1 SGHAT, CDR2 FQNNGV. The CDR3 loop is CASRYWLQNTGELFF. In nucleotides, the CDR3 is TGTGCCAGCAGGTACTGGCTGCAGAACACCGGGGAGCTGTTTTTT.

This sequence joins TRBV21-1 and TRBJ1-5; TRBD1, as called in the table, went unchecked against the DNA. TRBV21-1 is an annotated pseudogene. The length of the CDR3 is 18 residues. The DNA of the CDR3 is TGTGCCAGCAGCAAGGATACAACAGGGGGCGAAGGCAATCAGCCCCAGCATTTT. Its translation is CASSKDTTGGEGNQPQHF.

The chain combines TRBV6-5 with TRBJ2-5; either TRBD1 or TRBD2 may fit D (5 bases each). The V and J ends lost 6 bases and 4 bases respectively, with 12 bases between them. Germline-derived CDR1 and CDR2 are MNHEY and SVGAGI. The CDR3 is 13 residues long. This CDR3 reads CASSSLRGETQYF. The CDR3 DNA follows: TGTGCCAGCAGCTCACTGAGGGGAGAGACCCAGTACTTC.

This chain joins TRBV19 and TRBJ1-5, with a weak D call TRBD1 (5 bases). V lost 3 bases to trimming and J lost 5 bases, with 11 bases between them. There are 14 residues in the CDR3. The germline gives CDR1 LNHDA, CDR2 SQIVND (reference sequence). The CDR3 sequence is CASSIRRGDQPQHF. The DNA of the CDR3 is TGTGCCAGTAGTATTCGCCGGGGGGATCAGCCCCAGCATTTT.

Regarding this clone: A read error may produce the germline difference seen at one junction end. The CDR3 reads CASRLGLPLPGEQFF. CDR3 DNA: TGTGCCAGCCGTTTGGGACTCCCCCTCCCGGGCGAGCAGTTCTTC. The chain has TRBV27 and TRBJ2-1; D possibly corresponds to TRBD2 (6 bases). Germline assignment: CDR1 MNHEY and CDR2 SMNVEV (reference sequence). This CDR3 spans 15 amino acids.

The rearrangement uses TRBV30 and TRBJ1-5; D unresolved. The CDR3 spans 14 residues. Trimming pared 7 bases from V and 0 bases from J, leaving 13 bases between. The germline CDR1 and CDR2 sequences are GTSNPN and SVGIG (reference sequence). The CDR3 DNA follows: TGTGCCTACCAGCTAACGGCTAGCAATCAGCCCCAGCATTTT. Translation: CAYQLTASNQPQHF.

The V gene is TRBV19, the J gene TRBJ1-5; possible D gene TRBD1, 5 bases. Germline CDR1 reads LNHDA; CDR2 reads SQIVND (reference sequence). The V gene lost 7 bases and the J gene lost 3 bases, with 13 bases spanning the gap. This CDR3 is built from 14 residues. CDR3 region: CASTLGDPNQPQHF. CDR3 sequence (DNA): TGTGCCAGTACCCTAGGGGATCCCAATCAGCCCCAGCATTTT. The full variable domain, its missing parts supplied by reference TRBV19 and TRBJ1-5, is DGGITQSPKYLFRKEGQNVTLSCEQNLNHDAMYWYRQDPGQGLRLIYYSQIVNDFQKGDIAEGYSVSREKKESFPLTVTSAQKNPTAFYLCASTLGDPNQPQHFGDGTRLSIL.

V is TRBV5-1 and J is TRBJ2-2; 8 nucleotides match TRBD2. In germline, CDR1 is SGHRS, CDR2 YFSETQ. The CDR3 consists of 15 residues. V trimming: 3 bases; J trimming: 6 bases; junction bases outside the gene matches: 7. The CDR3 region is CASSSGLDWAGELFF. The CDR3 DNA is TGCGCCAGCAGCTCGGGACTAGATTGGGCCGGGGAGCTGTTTTTT.

The chain uses TRBV12-3 or TRBV12-4 and TRBJ1-2, with D unclear. This CDR3 region has 12 residues. Trimming removed 2 bases from V and 4 bases from J, with 5 bases in between. CDR3 in DNA: TGTGCCAGCAGTTTAAACGGCTATGGCTACACCTTC. This gives the protein CASSLNGYGYTF.

This clone was seen just once. The chain couples TRBV2 to TRBJ2-7; possibly TRBD2 for D (7 bases). The CDR3 loop spans 12 amino acids. The V gene lost 8 bases and the J gene lost 5 bases, with 13 bases spanning the gap. The V gene's germline CDR1 is SNHLY and CDR2 FYNNEI. CDR3 amino acids: CASRGGRDEQYF. The CDR3 DNA reads as TGTGCCAGCCGCGGGGGCCGGGACGAGCAGTACTTC.